These 6 T cell receptor beta chains originate from one sample sequenced in a study of CD8 T cells in ankylosing spondylitis. TCRdb re-called the 5' RACE reads through MiXCR, storing one row per CDR3 protein. There are 150,000 to 200,000 distinct CDR3 sequences in the sample; around 17% occur only once, and approximately 7.8% lies in the top ten. The specimen was blood, either unsorted or a sorted T cell fraction (not recorded which). These receptors all come from a male donor with ankylosing spondylitis or in good health (not recorded which).

This clonotype was seen once. The chain recombines TRBV3-1 with TRBJ1-1; 8 bases line up with TRBD1. With V trimmed by 3 bases and J by 4 bases, 4 bases remained unmatched. CDR1 is LGHDT, CDR2 YNNKEL, per germline (reference sequence). The length of the CDR3 is 14 residues. In nucleotides, the CDR3 is TGTGCCAGCAGCCAGGCTACAGGGGGCACTGAAGCTTTCTTT. It yields the protein CASSQATGGTEAFF.

This clonotype was recorded at least ten times. This rearrangement joins TRBV12-3 or TRBV12-4 to TRBJ1-2; unclear D gene. V dropped 0 bases and J dropped 6 bases, with 5 bases sitting between them. This CDR3 is built from 12 residues. As DNA, the CDR3 is TGTGCCAGCAGTTTAGCGCACAATGGCTACACCTTC. This encodes CASSLAHNGYTF.

The sample holds many counts of this clonotype. V usage is TRBV20-1 and J usage is TRBJ2-7; D is undetermined. Germline CDR1 is DFQATT and CDR2 is SNEGSKA (reference sequence). This CDR3 spans 12 amino acids. Trimming stripped 2 bases from V and 3 bases from J, with 8 bases between. Written as DNA, the CDR3 is TGCAGTGCTAGAAGTCGGAACTACGAGCAGTACTTC. Translation: CSARSRNYEQYF.

This clonotype was recorded at least ten times. The chain is built from TRBV10-3 and TRBJ1-2; 9 bases are shared with TRBD1. The junction had 1 base not matched to a gene; V was cut back by 6 bases and J by 2 bases. CDR1 is ENHRY and CDR2 is SYGVKD in the germline V gene. The CDR3 runs to 13 residues. The CDR3 coding sequence is TGTGCCATCAGCGGGACAGGGAACTATGGCTACACCTTC. This translates into CAISGTGNYGYTF.

The genes are TRBV7-6 and TRBJ1-4; 9 nucleotides match TRBD1. CDR1 is SGHVS and CDR2 is FNYEAQ in the germline V gene. This CDR3 contains 13 residues. V lost 5 bases, J lost 8 bases, and 3 bases stayed unmatched. DNA for the CDR3: TGTGCCAGCAGCGCCGGGACAGGGGAAAAACTGTTTTTT. Amino acid sequence: CASSAGTGEKLFF.

V gene TRBV19 combines with J gene TRBJ1-5; the match to TRBD1 covers 8 bases. Germline trimming cut 6 bases from V and 4 bases from J; bases unmatched to any gene: 11. Germline V lookup: CDR1 LNHDA, CDR2 SQIVND (reference sequence). CDR3 size: 16 residues. CDR3: CASSKITGTGNQPQHF. The CDR3 bases are TGTGCCAGTAGCAAGATTACCGGGACAGGTAATCAGCCCCAGCATTTT.